This T cell receptor (beta chain) was documented in a study of blood T cell repertoires in COVID-19. This CDR3 spans 14 amino acids. Germline assignment: CDR1 KGHDR and CDR2 SFDVKD. J was trimmed by 7 bases and V by 9 bases; bases with no gene match: 11. Authors' methods: Reference gene primers were amplified, and this amplification served to estimate nucleated cell counts. Some clones are missing from TCRdb's copy, which holds only in-frame ones; the method was immunoSEQ multiplex PCR. The DNA was the basis for D and trimming; V, J and clone size are from that table. The sample lists some 250,000 clones; approximately 86% were seen once.

The sequence was obtained from a man aged 55 to 70 who had recovered from COVID-19. The J gene is TRBJ1-2, the V gene TRBV24-1, with 9 bases lining up with TRBD1. The sample comprised peripheral blood. The chain's CDR3 is CATHPRQGERGYTF. The CDR3, as DNA: TGTGCCACCCACCCGAGACAGGGGGAGCGTGGCTACACCTTC.